This T cell receptor (beta chain) was identified during a study of T cell responses to AZD1222 COVID-19 vaccine. Points from the study as a whole: Sampling captured repertoires only after the peak T cell response. Donors were chiefly white British, with a greater number of females, and clonal diversity was perhaps underestimated.

The protocol was immunoSEQ multiplex PCR, while the TCRdb copy is restricted to in-frame clones and leaves out a portion. This sample yields fewer than 200,000 clones, of which around 94% are seen a single time; 1% to 1.5% belongs to the top ten. About this clone itself: Antigen: not known.

The specimen comprised peripheral blood, sampled on day 0 of AZD1222 vaccination. The sequence derives from an adult in good health.

The chain's CDR3 is CASSDNRDRGHNEQFF. The CDR3 nucleotides read TGCGCCAGCAGTGACAACCGGGACAGGGGGCATAATGAGCAGTTCTTC. This chain links TRBV10-2 with TRBJ2-1; 12 bases line up with TRBD1. The CDR3 length is 16 residues. V dropped 3 bases and J dropped 7; count of bases not matched to a gene: 7. Germline V CDR1 and CDR2: WSHSY, SAAADI.